Below, 5 T cell receptor beta chains from the same sample are listed, as sequenced in a study of blood T cell repertoires in COVID-19. The protocol was immunoSEQ multiplex PCR, while the TCRdb copy is restricted to in-frame clones and leaves out a portion. The table includes under 300,000 clones, roughly 82% detected once. The source material was peripheral blood. All receptors come from a middle-aged woman who had recovered from COVID-19.

V and J are TRBV11-3 and TRBJ2-3, with 7 positions matching TRBD1. Germline loops: CDR1 SGHNT, CDR2 YENEEA. This CDR3 region has 17 residues. The trim removed 3 bases at V and 1 base at J, leaving 10 bases unmatched. CDR3 DNA: TGTGCCAGCAGCTTCCAATGGGGACAGTTCGGCACAGATACGCAGTATTTT. Translating gives CASSFQWGQFGTDTQYF.

The chain couples TRBV19 to TRBJ2-2; D not resolved. CDR1 and CDR2 (germline): LNHDA, SQIVND (reference sequence). CDR3 length equals 14 residues. Trimming removed 3 bases at V and 7 bases at J, with 12 bases between. CDR3 DNA: TGTGCCAGTAGTATGGGTACTTGGAGCGGGGAGCTGTTTTTT. Translating it yields CASSMGTWSGELFF.

V usage is TRBV11-3 and J usage is TRBJ2-1; TRBD1 is a possible D gene (6 bases). Trimming took off 6 bases at V and 7 bases at J, with 10 bases between the two ends. The CDR3 extends over 12 amino acids. Germline CDR1 and CDR2: SGHNT and YENEEA. CDR3 in amino acids: CASRRTGNEQFF. DNA of the CDR3: TGTGCCAGCAGACGTACAGGGAATGAGCAGTTCTTC.

In this sample, this clone turned up once. This chain joins TRBV28 and TRBJ2-1; 8 nucleotides agree with TRBD2. Germline V CDR1 and CDR2: MDHEN, SYDVKM. The junction had 6 bases not matched to a gene; V was cut back by 8 bases and J by 12 bases. The CDR3 sequence is 11 residues long. CDR3 bases: TGTGCCAGCGGCTCTCGGGAGGGGCAGTTCTTC. Protein sequence: CASGSREGQFF.

In its sample, this clone was seen many times. The V call is TRBV28, the J call TRBJ2-7; D is perhaps TRBD1 (5 bases). CDR1 and CDR2 from the germline V gene are MDHEN and SYDVKM. Between the trimmed V and J ends, which lost 3 bases and 3 bases, there was a span of 9 bases. CDR3 length: 13 amino acids. CDR3 sequence (DNA): TGTGCCAGCAGTTTTGCAGGGTACTACGAGCAGTACTTC. Translated: CASSFAGYYEQYF.